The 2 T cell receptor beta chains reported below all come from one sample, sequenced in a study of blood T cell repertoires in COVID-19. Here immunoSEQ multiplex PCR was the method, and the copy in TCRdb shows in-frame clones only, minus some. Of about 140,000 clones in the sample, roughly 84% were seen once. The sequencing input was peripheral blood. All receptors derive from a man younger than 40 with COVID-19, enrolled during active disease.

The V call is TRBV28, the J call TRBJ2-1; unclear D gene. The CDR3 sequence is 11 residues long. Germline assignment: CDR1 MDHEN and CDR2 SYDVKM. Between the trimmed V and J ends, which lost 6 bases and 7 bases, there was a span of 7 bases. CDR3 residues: CASRERNEQFF. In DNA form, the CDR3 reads TGTGCCAGCAGGGAGAGGAATGAGCAGTTCTTC.

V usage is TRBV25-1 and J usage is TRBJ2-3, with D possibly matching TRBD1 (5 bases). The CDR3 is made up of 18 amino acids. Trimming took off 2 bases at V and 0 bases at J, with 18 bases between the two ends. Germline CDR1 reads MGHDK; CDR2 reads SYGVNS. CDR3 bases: TGTGCCAGCAGTGAAACAAGGGGCCGAGCCTTCAGCACAGATACGCAGTATTTT. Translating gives CASSETRGRAFSTDTQYF.